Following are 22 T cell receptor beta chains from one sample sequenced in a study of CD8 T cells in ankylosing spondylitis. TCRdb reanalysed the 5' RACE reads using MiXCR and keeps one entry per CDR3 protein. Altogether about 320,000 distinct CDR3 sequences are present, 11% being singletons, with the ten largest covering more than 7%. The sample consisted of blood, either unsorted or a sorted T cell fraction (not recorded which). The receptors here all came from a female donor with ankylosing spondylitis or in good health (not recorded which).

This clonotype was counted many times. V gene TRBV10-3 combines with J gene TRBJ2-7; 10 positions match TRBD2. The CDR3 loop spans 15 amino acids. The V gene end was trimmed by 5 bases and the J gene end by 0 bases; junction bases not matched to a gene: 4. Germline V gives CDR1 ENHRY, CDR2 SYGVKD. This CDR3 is CAISSGLAVSYEQYF. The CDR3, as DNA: TGTGCCATCAGTTCCGGACTAGCGGTCTCCTACGAGCAGTACTTC.

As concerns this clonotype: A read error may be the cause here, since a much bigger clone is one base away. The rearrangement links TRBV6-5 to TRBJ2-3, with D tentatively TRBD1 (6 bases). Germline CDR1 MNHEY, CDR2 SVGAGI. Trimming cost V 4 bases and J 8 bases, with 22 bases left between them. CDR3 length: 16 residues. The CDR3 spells CASSSSTEQGRGTQYF. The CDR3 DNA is TGTGCCAGCAGTTCCTCGACGGAACAGGGAAGGGGTACGCAGTATTTT.

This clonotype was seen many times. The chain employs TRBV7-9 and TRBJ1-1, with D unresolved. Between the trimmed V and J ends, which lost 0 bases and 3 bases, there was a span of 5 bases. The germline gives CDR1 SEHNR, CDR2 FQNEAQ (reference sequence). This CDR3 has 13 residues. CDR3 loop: CASSLAHYTEAFF. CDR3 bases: TGTGCCAGCAGCTTAGCTCACTACACTGAAGCTTTCTTT.

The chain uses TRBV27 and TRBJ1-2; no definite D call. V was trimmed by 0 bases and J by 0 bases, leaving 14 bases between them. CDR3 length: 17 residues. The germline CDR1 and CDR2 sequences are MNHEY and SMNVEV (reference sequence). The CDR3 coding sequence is TGTGCCAGCAGTTTATCGGGGATCCGGGCTTCTAACTATGGCTACACCTTC. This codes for CASSLSGIRASNYGYTF.

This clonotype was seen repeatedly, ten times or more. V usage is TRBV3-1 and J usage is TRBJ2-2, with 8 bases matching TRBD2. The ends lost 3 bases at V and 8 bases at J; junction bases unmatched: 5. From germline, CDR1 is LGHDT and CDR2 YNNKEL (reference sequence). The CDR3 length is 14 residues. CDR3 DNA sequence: TGTGCCAGCAGCCAGGGACTAGTCAATGGGGAGCTGTTTTTT. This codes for CASSQGLVNGELFF.

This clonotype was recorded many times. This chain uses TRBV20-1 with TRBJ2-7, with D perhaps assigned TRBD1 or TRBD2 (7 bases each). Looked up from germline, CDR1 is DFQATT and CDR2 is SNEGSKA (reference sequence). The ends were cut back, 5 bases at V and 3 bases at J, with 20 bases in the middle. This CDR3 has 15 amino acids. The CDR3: CSAYDRAGDNYEQYF. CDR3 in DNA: TGCAGTGCTTATGACAGGGCGGGAGACAACTACGAGCAGTACTTC.

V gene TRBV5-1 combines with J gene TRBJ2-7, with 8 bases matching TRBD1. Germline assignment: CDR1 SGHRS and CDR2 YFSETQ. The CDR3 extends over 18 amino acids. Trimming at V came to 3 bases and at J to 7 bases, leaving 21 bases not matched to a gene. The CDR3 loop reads CASSSISVGTGRYGEQYF. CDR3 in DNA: TGCGCCAGCAGCTCCATCTCCGTAGGGACAGGTCGGTACGGGGAGCAGTACTTC.

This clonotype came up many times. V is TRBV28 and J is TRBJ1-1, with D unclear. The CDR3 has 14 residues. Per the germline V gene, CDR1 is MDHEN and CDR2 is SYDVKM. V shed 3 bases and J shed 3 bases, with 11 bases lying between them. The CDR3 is CASSLSTFYTEAFF. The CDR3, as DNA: TGTGCCAGCAGTTTGAGCACGTTCTACACTGAAGCTTTCTTT.

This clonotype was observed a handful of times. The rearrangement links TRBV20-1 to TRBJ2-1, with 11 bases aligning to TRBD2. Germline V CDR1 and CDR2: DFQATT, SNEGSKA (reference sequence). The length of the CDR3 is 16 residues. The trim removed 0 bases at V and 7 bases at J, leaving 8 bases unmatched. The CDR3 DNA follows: TGCAGTGCTAGAGAAAGGGGACTAGCGGCGGTAAATGAGCAGTTCTTC. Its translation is CSARERGLAAVNEQFF.

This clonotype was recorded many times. CDR3 nucleotide sequence: TGTGCCAGCAGTGAAAGAGGGGTGCCCACTGAAGCTTTCTTT. Encoded protein: CASSERGVPTEAFF. The J gene is TRBJ1-1, the V gene TRBV27; possible D gene TRBD1, 5 bases. Germline-derived CDR1 and CDR2 are MNHEY and SMNVEV (reference sequence). The CDR3 loop spans 14 amino acids. Deletions cut 5 bases from V and 4 bases from J, with 14 bases between.

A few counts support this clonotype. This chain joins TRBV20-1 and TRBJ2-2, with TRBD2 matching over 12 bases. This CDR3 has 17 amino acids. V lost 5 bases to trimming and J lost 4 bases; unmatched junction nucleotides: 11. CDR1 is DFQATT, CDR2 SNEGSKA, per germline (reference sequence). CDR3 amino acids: CSAAPPSGRAGTGELFF. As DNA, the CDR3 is TGCAGTGCTGCCCCACCTAGCGGGAGGGCTGGCACCGGGGAGCTGTTTTTT.

This chain's CDR3 is CASSLARVVGEQYF. The CDR3 region has the DNA TGTGCCAGCAGCTTAGCCAGGGTAGTGGGCGAGCAGTACTTC. V and J are TRBV7-2 and TRBJ2-7; maybe TRBD1 (5 bases). V was cut by 0 bases and J by 6 bases, with 12 bases left in between. The CDR3 loop spans 14 amino acids. Looked up from germline, CDR1 is SGHTA and CDR2 is FQGNSA. Based on the CDR3 plus reference TRBV7-2 and TRBJ2-7, the full variable domain is GAGVSQSPSNKVTEKGKDVELRCDPISGHTALYWYRQSLGQGLEFLIYFQGNSAPDKSGLPSDRFSAERTGGSVSTLTIQRTQQEDSAVYLCASSLARVVGEQYFGPGTRLTVT.

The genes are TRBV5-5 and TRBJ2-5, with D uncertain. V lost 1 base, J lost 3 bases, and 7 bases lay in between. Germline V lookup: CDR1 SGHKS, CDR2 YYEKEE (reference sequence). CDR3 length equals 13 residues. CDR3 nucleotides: TGTGCCAGCAGCTTGACGTTCAAAGAGACCCAGTACTTC. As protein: CASSLTFKETQYF. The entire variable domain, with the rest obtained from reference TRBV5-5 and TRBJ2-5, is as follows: DAGVTQSPTHLIKTRGQQVTLRCSPISGHKSVSWYQQVLGQGPQFIFQYYEKEERGRGNFPDRFSARQFPNYSSELNVNALLLGDSALYLCASSLTFKETQYFGPGTRLLVL.

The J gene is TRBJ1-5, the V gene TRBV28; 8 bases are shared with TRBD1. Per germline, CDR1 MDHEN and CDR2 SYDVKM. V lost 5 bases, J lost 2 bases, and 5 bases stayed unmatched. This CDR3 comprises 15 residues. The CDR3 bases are TGTGCCAGCAGTCCGCGGACAGGGCGCAATCAGCCCCAGCATTTT. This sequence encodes CASSPRTGRNQPQHF. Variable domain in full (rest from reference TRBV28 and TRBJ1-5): DVKVTQSSRYLVKRTGEKVFLECVQDMDHENMFWYRQDPGLGLRLIYFSYDVKMKEKGDIPEGYSVSREKKERFSLILESASTNQTSMYLCASSPRTGRNQPQHFGDGTRLSIL.

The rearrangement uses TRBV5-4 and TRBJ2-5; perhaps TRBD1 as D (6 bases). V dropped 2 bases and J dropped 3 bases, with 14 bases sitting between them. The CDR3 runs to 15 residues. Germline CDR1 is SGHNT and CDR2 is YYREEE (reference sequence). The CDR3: CASSFIGQSKETQYF. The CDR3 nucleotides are TGTGCCAGCAGCTTTATCGGACAGAGCAAAGAGACCCAGTACTTC.

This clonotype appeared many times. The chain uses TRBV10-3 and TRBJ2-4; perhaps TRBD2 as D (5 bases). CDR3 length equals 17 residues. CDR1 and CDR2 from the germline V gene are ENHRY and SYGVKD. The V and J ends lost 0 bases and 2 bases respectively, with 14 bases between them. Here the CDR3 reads CAISESIGSVPKNIQYF. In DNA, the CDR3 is TGTGCCATCAGTGAGTCGATAGGGAGCGTACCCAAAAACATTCAGTACTTC.

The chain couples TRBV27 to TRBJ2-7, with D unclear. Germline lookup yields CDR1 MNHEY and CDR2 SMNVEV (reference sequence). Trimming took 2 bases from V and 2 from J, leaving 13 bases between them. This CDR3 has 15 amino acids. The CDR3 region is CASSLEAGYTYEQYF. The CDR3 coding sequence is TGTGCCAGCAGTTTAGAGGCAGGATATACCTACGAGCAGTACTTC.

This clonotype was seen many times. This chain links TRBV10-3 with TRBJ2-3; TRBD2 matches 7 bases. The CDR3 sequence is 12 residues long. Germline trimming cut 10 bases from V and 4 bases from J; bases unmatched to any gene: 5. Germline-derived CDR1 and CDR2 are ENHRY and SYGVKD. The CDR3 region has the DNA TGTGCCACCCAAACTAGCGCAGATACGCAGTATTTT. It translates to CATQTSADTQYF.

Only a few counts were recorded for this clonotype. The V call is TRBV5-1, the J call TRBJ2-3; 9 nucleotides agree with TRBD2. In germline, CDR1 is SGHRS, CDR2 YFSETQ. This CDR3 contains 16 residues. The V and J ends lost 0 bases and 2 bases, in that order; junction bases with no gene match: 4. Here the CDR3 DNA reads TGCGCCAGCAGCTTGGCGGCTAGCGGGACCACAGATACGCAGTATTTT. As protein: CASSLAASGTTDTQYF.

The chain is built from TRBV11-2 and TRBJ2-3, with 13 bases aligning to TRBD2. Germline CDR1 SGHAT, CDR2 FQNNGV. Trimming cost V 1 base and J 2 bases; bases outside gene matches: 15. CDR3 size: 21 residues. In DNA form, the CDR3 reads TGTGCCAGCAGCTTAGGAACGACTAGCGGGAGGCGCCCACGCCCCACAGATACGCAGTATTTT. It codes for CASSLGTTSGRRPRPTDTQYF.

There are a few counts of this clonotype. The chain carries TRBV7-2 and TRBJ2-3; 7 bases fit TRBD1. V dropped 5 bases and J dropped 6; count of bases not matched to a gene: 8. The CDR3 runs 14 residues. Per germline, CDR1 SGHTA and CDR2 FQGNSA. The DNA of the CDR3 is TGTGCCAGCAGCCCGGACAGGAGCAGGGATACGCAGTATTTT. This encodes CASSPDRSRDTQYF.

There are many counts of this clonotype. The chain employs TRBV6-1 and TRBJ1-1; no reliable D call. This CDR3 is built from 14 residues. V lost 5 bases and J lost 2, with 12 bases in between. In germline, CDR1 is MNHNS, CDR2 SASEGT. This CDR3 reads CASSPPSSNTEAFF. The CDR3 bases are TGTGCCAGCAGTCCCCCAAGTTCTAACACTGAAGCTTTCTTT.